Each of the 15 T cell receptor beta chains below was sequenced from the same sample in a study of tumor and adjacent non-tumor tissue in lung cancer. RNA was extracted from bulk tissue without any cell sorting. Distant lung tissue was collected more than 3 cm away from the tumor edge. Three rounds of nested PCR, following a modified ARM-PCR protocol, produced the TCRbeta library. TCRdb re-analysed the multiplex PCR reads in MiXCR, keeping a single row per CDR3 protein. The sample includes approximately 47,000 distinct CDR3 sequences, roughly 60% of them seen just once. The sample was distant non-tumor lung tissue. These receptors all come from a woman between 65 and 79 years old with non-small cell lung cancer.

Of note for this clonotype: A junction end diverges from the germline sequence, so it may reflect a read error. This chain links TRBV5-6 with TRBJ2-1, with D perhaps being TRBD1 or TRBD2 (5 bases each). The CDR3 contains 15 residues. Per the germline V gene, CDR1 is SGHDT and CDR2 is YYEEEE. The CDR3 nucleotides read TGTGCCAGTAGCTTGGGACCCCAGGAAGATGATGAGCAATTCTTC. It is translated as CASSLGPQEDDEQFF. The full variable domain, with the rest looked up from reference TRBV5-6 and TRBJ2-1, is DAGVTQSPTHLIKTRGQQVTLRCSPKSGHDTVSWYQQALGQGPQFIFQYYEEEERQRGNFPDRFSGHQFPNYSSELNVNALLLGDSALYLCASSLGPQEDDEQFFGPGTRLTVL.

Of note for this clonotype: Since a much larger clone is just one base distant, this may be a read error. The gene calls are TRBV20-1 and TRBJ1-2, with D hard to call. Germline-derived CDR1 and CDR2 are DFQATT and SNEGSKA (reference sequence). The CDR3 runs to 14 residues. Trimming stripped 5 bases from V and 1 base from J, with 14 bases between. CDR3 nucleotide sequence: TGCAGTGCTGTCCGGCACAGTATTAACTATGGCTACACCTTC. Protein product: CSAVRHSINYGYTF.

To note about this clonotype: A junction end diverges from the germline sequence, so it may reflect a read error. This chain links TRBV10-3 with TRBJ2-7; D is unclear. Germline-derived CDR1 and CDR2 are ENHRY and SYGVKD. CDR3 length: 11 residues. CDR3 region: CAVSSSYEQYF. The CDR3 DNA sequence: TGTGCCGTCAGCAGCTCCTATGAGCAGTACTTC.

As to this clonotype: Its ends do not fully match the called genes, so a read error is possible. The chain carries TRBV5-4 and TRBJ2-3; D may be TRBD1 (5 bases). The CDR3 contains 15 residues. The germline V gene encodes CDR1 SGHNT and CDR2 YYREEE (reference sequence). DNA of the CDR3: TGTGCCTGCAGTGCAGGGCGGCAGAGCACAGGTACGCAGTATTTT. Protein: CACSAGRQSTGTQYF.

Details on this clonotype: The final CDR3 position lacks the conserved phenylalanine or tryptophan, pointing to a likely read error. The CDR3 region is CSPRRRGSYNEQFY. DNA for the CDR3: TGCAGCCCGAGACGGAGGGGGTCCTACAATGAGCAGTTCTAC. V usage is TRBV29-1 and J usage is TRBJ2-1; D is possibly TRBD1 or TRBD2 (6 bases each). The CDR3 consists of 14 residues. Germline values: CDR1 SQVTM, CDR2 ANQGSEA. Trimming removed 8 bases at V and 1 base at J, with 15 bases between.

The chain has TRBV29-1 and TRBJ1-2; D is unresolved. CDR1 and CDR2 (germline): SQVTM, ANQGSEA. The CDR3 extends over 11 amino acids. Written as DNA, the CDR3 is TGCAGTGTCCTCAACCTGTATGGCTACACCTTC. Translating it yields CSVLNLYGYTF.

This clonotype was counted ten times or more. V gene TRBV10-3 combines with J gene TRBJ2-3; perhaps TRBD2 as D (6 bases). V was shortened by 3 bases and J by 5 bases, with 18 bases between the two germline ends. Germline CDR1 is ENHRY and CDR2 is SYGVKD. The CDR3 runs 16 residues. The CDR3 is CAISDERAGTRDTQYF. CDR3 nucleotides: TGTGCCATCAGTGATGAGCGGGCCGGTACTAGAGATACGCAGTATTTT.

The chain employs TRBV7-3 and TRBJ2-1; D call uncertain. Germline-derived CDR1 and CDR2 are SGHTA and FQGTGA. This CDR3 region has 13 residues. V was pared by 5 bases and J by 5 bases, with 10 bases between. The chain's CDR3 is CASSQELHNEQFF. The CDR3 nucleotides read TGTGCCAGCAGCCAAGAACTCCACAATGAGCAGTTCTTC.

This clonotype is medium-sized within its sample. V is TRBV4-1 and J is TRBJ2-7, with 8 positions matching TRBD2. Germline trimming cut 2 bases from V and 2 bases from J; bases unmatched to any gene: 2. The CDR3 sequence is 14 residues long. From germline, CDR1 is MGHRA and CDR2 YSYEKL. CDR3 residues: CASSQIAGTYEQYF. The CDR3 coding sequence is TGCGCCAGCAGCCAAATAGCGGGGACCTACGAGCAGTACTTC.

Regarding this clonotype: Being one base from a much bigger clone, this may be a read error. The rearrangement links TRBV28 to TRBJ2-3; 10 nucleotides match TRBD2. The CDR3 contains 16 residues. The germline gives CDR1 MDHEN, CDR2 SYDVKM. V was pared by 7 bases and J by 0 bases, with 7 bases of the junction left unmatched. CDR3 protein: CASKLGLADSTDTQYF. CDR3 sequence (DNA): TGTGCCAGCAAGTTAGGACTAGCGGACAGCACAGATACGCAGTATTTT.

Worth noting for this clonotype: As the CDR3 is not closed by the conserved phenylalanine or tryptophan, this likely results from a read error. The chain combines TRBV4-2 with TRBJ2-2; no reliable D call. This CDR3 has 16 residues. Germline lookup yields CDR1 LGHNA and CDR2 YNFKEQ. The CDR3 protein is CASSQDWATSTGELFS. In DNA, the CDR3 is TGTGCTAGCAGCCAAGATTGGGCCACGAGCACCGGGGAGCTGTTTTCT.

Comments on this clonotype: A much larger clone sits a single nucleotide away, making a read error possible. CDR3 loop: CASSRNQDRGYGANVLTF. In DNA form, the CDR3 reads TGCGCCAGCAGCCGAAATCAGGACAGGGGCTATGGGGCCAACGTCCTGACTTTC. The chain combines TRBV4-1 with TRBJ2-6, with TRBD1 matching 9 bases. The ends lost 4 bases at V and 3 bases at J; junction bases unmatched: 10. Germline CDR1 reads MGHRA; CDR2 reads YSYEKL. The CDR3 consists of 18 residues.

There are many counts of this clonotype. This chain uses TRBV12-3 or TRBV12-4 with TRBJ2-3; possibly TRBD1 for D (5 bases). The V and J ends lost 6 bases and 2 bases respectively, with 18 bases between them. The CDR3 totals 16 residues. The CDR3 sequence: CASSTSFATDTDTQYF. CDR3 DNA sequence: TGTGCCAGCAGCACATCATTTGCGACAGACACAGATACGCAGTATTTT.

The chain has TRBV4-1 and TRBJ2-7; 12 nucleotides match TRBD2. This CDR3 has 16 amino acids. J gave up 5 bases and V 6 bases, and 11 bases lay outside the gene matches. CDR1 and CDR2 (germline): MGHRA, YSYEKL. CDR3 bases: TGCGCCAGCAGTCATCGACTAGCGGGAGAGGTGGACGAGCAGTACTTC. Translating gives CASSHRLAGEVDEQYF.

Notes on this clonotype: The conserved phenylalanine or tryptophan is not found at the CDR3 terminus, so this likely reflects a read error. This chain links TRBV4-1 with TRBJ2-1; 10 bases agree with TRBD1. CDR3 size: 19 residues. Germline CDR1 is MGHRA and CDR2 is YSYEKL. Unmatched junction bases numbered 20, after V lost 10 bases and J lost 2 bases. The chain's CDR3 is CANGPQGQGSSTAYNEQFL. In nucleotides, the CDR3 is TGCGCCAACGGCCCCCAGGGACAGGGGTCTTCTACCGCCTACAATGAGCAGTTCTTA.